The rows below give T cell receptor beta chains drawn from one sample of a study of cytomegalovirus exposure and HLA in healthy donors. Data came from immunoSEQ multiplex PCR; TCRdb stores just in-frame clones and leaves some out. The sample shows 160,000 or so clones, roughly 80% of them seen only once. The sample comprised PBMCs. Every receptor here comes from a man in his fifties or sixties in good health and CMV-seropositive. CDR3s include the opening cysteine and the closing phenylalanine or tryptophan. Fields, in order: clone size, V gene, D gene, J gene, CDR3 protein, CDR3 DNA. A D gene is named only where the DNA matches it firmly. Clone size, where shown, is once, few, many, or a class for clones that have expanded.

abundance: .; v_gene: TRBV5-1; d_gene: .; j_gene: TRBJ2-7; CDR3aa: CASSLDGYEQYF; CDR3nt: TGCGCCAGCAGCTTGGACGGCTACGAGCAGTACTTC
abundance: .; v_gene: TRBV10-3; d_gene: TRBD1; j_gene: TRBJ1-2; CDR3aa: CATSGGDRGFSYGYTF; CDR3nt: TGTGCCACTTCAGGCGGAGACAGGGGCTTTTCCTATGGCTACACCTTC
abundance: .; v_gene: TRBV7-8; d_gene: .; j_gene: TRBJ1-5; CDR3aa: CASSQARDQPQHF; CDR3nt: TGTGCCAGCAGCCAGGCCCGAGATCAGCCCCAGCATTTT
abundance: .; v_gene: TRBV5-1; d_gene: .; j_gene: TRBJ2-3; CDR3aa: CASSLVGSGLTDTQYF; CDR3nt: TGCGCCAGCAGCTTGGTCGGTAGCGGCCTCACAGATACGCAGTATTTT
abundance: .; v_gene: TRBV4-1; d_gene: TRBD2; j_gene: TRBJ2-2; CDR3aa: CASSQGRLAGNTGELFF; CDR3nt: TGCGCCAGCAGCCAAGGTCGGCTAGCGGGGAACACCGGGGAGCTGTTTTTT
abundance: once; v_gene: TRBV9; d_gene: TRBD2; j_gene: TRBJ2-1; CDR3aa: CASSGGTSGVNEQFF; CDR3nt: TGTGCCAGCAGCGGCGGGACTAGCGGGGTCAATGAGCAGTTCTTC
abundance: .; v_gene: TRBV7-8; d_gene: TRBD1; j_gene: TRBJ2-5; CDR3aa: CASSLGGQGRETQYF; CDR3nt: TGTGCCAGCAGCTTAGGGGGACAGGGCCGCGAGACCCAGTACTTC
abundance: .; v_gene: TRBV4-3; d_gene: .; j_gene: TRBJ2-7; CDR3aa: CASSPETEAYEQYF; CDR3nt: TGCGCCAGCAGCCCAGAGACGGAGGCCTACGAGCAGTACTTC
abundance: .; v_gene: TRBV28; d_gene: .; j_gene: TRBJ1-2; CDR3aa: CASSYGTRRLRGYTF; CDR3nt: TGTGCCAGCAGTTACGGGACACGCAGGCTTCGTGGCTACACCTTC
abundance: .; v_gene: TRBV7-9; d_gene: TRBD2; j_gene: TRBJ2-5; CDR3aa: CASSLGTSGTKETQYF; CDR3nt: TGTGCCAGCAGCTTAGGGACTAGCGGGACTAAAGAGACCCAGTACTTC
abundance: .; v_gene: TRBV18; d_gene: TRBD1; j_gene: TRBJ1-1; CDR3aa: CASSPRQGQTYAEAFF; CDR3nt: TGTGCCAGCTCACCACGTCAGGGACAGACCTATGCTGAAGCTTTCTTT
abundance: .; v_gene: TRBV7-2; d_gene: .; j_gene: TRBJ1-1; CDR3aa: CASSRPLVRSRGTEAFF; CDR3nt: TGTGCCAGCAGCCGTCCACTCGTGAGGTCTCGGGGCACTGAAGCTTTCTTT
abundance: .; v_gene: TRBV7-9; d_gene: TRBD2; j_gene: TRBJ2-3; CDR3aa: CASSLTGGGTDTQYF; CDR3nt: TGTGCCAGCAGCTTAACCGGGGGGGGCACAGATACGCAGTATTTT
abundance: .; v_gene: TRBV2; d_gene: TRBD1; j_gene: TRBJ2-7; CDR3aa: CASSGQGYEQYF; CDR3nt: TGTGCCAGCAGCGGACAGGGGTACGAGCAGTACTTC
abundance: .; v_gene: TRBV6-5; d_gene: TRBD2; j_gene: TRBJ2-7; CDR3aa: CATTSLGLAYEQYF; CDR3nt: TGTGCCACCACATCTTTGGGACTAGCGTACGAGCAGTACTTC
abundance: once; v_gene: TRBV10-2; d_gene: TRBD2; j_gene: TRBJ2-7; CDR3aa: CATVVGGRSSYEQYF; CDR3nt: TGCGCCACCGTCGTGGGCGGGAGGAGCTCCTACGAGCAGTACTTC
abundance: few; v_gene: TRBV5-5; d_gene: .; j_gene: TRBJ1-1; CDR3aa: CASSLRAPQGGQNTEAFF; CDR3nt: TGTGCCAGCAGCTTACGAGCTCCGCAGGGAGGTCAGAACACTGAAGCTTTCTTT
abundance: once; v_gene: TRBV13; d_gene: TRBD1; j_gene: TRBJ1-4; CDR3aa: CASSTRQGGEKLFF; CDR3nt: TGTGCCAGCAGCACTCGACAGGGTGGGGAAAAACTGTTTTTT
abundance: few; v_gene: TRBV7-2; d_gene: .; j_gene: TRBJ2-3; CDR3aa: CASSLAPPQRALGDTQYF; CDR3nt: TGTGCCAGCAGCTTAGCCCCCCCCCAGAGGGCCTTAGGAGATACGCAGTATTTT
abundance: .; v_gene: TRBV9; d_gene: .; j_gene: TRBJ1-6; CDR3aa: CASSEGGVRVSPLHF; CDR3nt: TGTGCCAGCAGCGAGGGGGGGGTGAGGGTTTCACCCCTCCACTTT
abundance: .; v_gene: TRBV5-1; d_gene: TRBD1; j_gene: TRBJ1-4; CDR3aa: CASALTGNNEKLFF; CDR3nt: TGCGCCAGCGCCCTGACAGGGAATAATGAAAAACTGTTTTTT
abundance: .; v_gene: TRBV5-6; d_gene: TRBD1; j_gene: TRBJ2-7; CDR3aa: CASSFGTGNEQYF; CDR3nt: TGTGCCAGCAGCTTTGGGACAGGGAACGAGCAGTACTTC
abundance: .; v_gene: TRBV19; d_gene: TRBD1; j_gene: TRBJ1-5; CDR3aa: CASSMGSTGTNQPQHF; CDR3nt: TGTGCCAGTAGTATGGGGTCGACAGGGACTAATCAGCCCCAGCATTTT
abundance: few; v_gene: TRBV27; d_gene: .; j_gene: TRBJ1-4; CDR3aa: CASSPRLTFNEKLFF; CDR3nt: TGTGCCAGCAGTCCCCGACTGACTTTTAATGAAAAACTGTTTTTT
abundance: .; v_gene: TRBV28; d_gene: .; j_gene: TRBJ1-1; CDR3aa: CASSSTGTEAFF; CDR3nt: TGTGCCAGCAGTTCCACGGGCACTGAAGCTTTCTTT
abundance: few; v_gene: TRBV6-5; d_gene: .; j_gene: TRBJ2-5; CDR3aa: CASSYDWLETQYF; CDR3nt: TGTGCCAGCAGTTACGATTGGCTTGAGACCCAGTACTTC
abundance: .; v_gene: TRBV9; d_gene: .; j_gene: TRBJ2-2; CDR3aa: CASSHPGGPGELFF; CDR3nt: TGTGCCAGCAGCCATCCTGGAGGACCCGGGGAGCTGTTTTTT
abundance: .; v_gene: TRBV30; d_gene: TRBD1; j_gene: TRBJ1-2; CDR3aa: CAWSVGQGDYGYTF; CDR3nt: TGTGCCTGGAGTGTAGGACAGGGGGACTATGGCTACACCTTC
abundance: .; v_gene: TRBV7-9; d_gene: .; j_gene: TRBJ2-5; CDR3aa: CASSLGSGYQETQYF; CDR3nt: TGTGCCAGCAGCTTAGGGTCAGGGTACCAAGAGACCCAGTACTTC
abundance: .; v_gene: TRBV6-6; d_gene: .; j_gene: TRBJ2-7; CDR3aa: CASSPPMDEQYF; CDR3nt: TGTGCCAGCAGTCCGCCTATGGACGAGCAGTACTTC
abundance: .; v_gene: TRBV6-1; d_gene: .; j_gene: TRBJ2-1; CDR3aa: CASSERLAGTSPYNEQFF; CDR3nt: TGTGCCAGCAGTGAAAGACTGGCAGGGACTTCACCCTACAATGAGCAGTTCTTC
abundance: .; v_gene: TRBV19; d_gene: TRBD1; j_gene: TRBJ1-3; CDR3aa: CASSIPGQGLGNTIYF; CDR3nt: TGTGCCAGTAGTATACCGGGACAGGGCTTGGGAAACACCATATATTTT
abundance: .; v_gene: TRBV11-2; d_gene: .; j_gene: TRBJ2-3; CDR3aa: CASRAWSGPKLLSTDTQYF; CDR3nt: TGTGCCAGCAGGGCGTGGTCAGGGCCGAAACTCTTAAGCACAGATACGCAGTATTTT
abundance: .; v_gene: TRBV5-4; d_gene: .; j_gene: TRBJ1-4; CDR3aa: CASSFTGLNEKLFF; CDR3nt: TGTGCCAGCAGCTTTACAGGGCTGAATGAAAAACTGTTTTTT
abundance: .; v_gene: TRBV4-3; d_gene: .; j_gene: TRBJ2-2; CDR3aa: CASSQDRLVGDTGELFF; CDR3nt: TGCGCCAGCAGCCAAGATCGGCTAGTGGGAGACACCGGGGAGCTGTTTTTT
abundance: .; v_gene: TRBV5-1; d_gene: TRBD1; j_gene: TRBJ2-3; CDR3aa: CASSLVQGGRGARDTQYF; CDR3nt: TGCGCCAGCAGCTTGGTACAGGGGGGCAGGGGTGCGCGAGATACGCAGTATTTT
abundance: .; v_gene: TRBV28; d_gene: .; j_gene: TRBJ2-7; CDR3aa: CASSLRGWRGLLEQYF; CDR3nt: TGTGCCAGCAGTTTACGTGGGTGGAGGGGGCTGTTGGAGCAGTACTTC